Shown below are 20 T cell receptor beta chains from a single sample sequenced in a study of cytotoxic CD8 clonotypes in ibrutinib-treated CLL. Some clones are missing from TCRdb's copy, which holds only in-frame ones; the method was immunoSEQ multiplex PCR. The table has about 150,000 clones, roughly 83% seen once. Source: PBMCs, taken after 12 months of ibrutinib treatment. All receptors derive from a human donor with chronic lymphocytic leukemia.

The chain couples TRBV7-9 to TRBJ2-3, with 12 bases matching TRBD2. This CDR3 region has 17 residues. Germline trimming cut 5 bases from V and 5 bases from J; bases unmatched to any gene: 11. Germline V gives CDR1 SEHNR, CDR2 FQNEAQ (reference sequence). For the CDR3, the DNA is TGTGCCAGCAGCCCCGTCCTAGCGGGAGGGCCGAAAGATACGCAGTATTTT. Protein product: CASSPVLAGGPKDTQYF.

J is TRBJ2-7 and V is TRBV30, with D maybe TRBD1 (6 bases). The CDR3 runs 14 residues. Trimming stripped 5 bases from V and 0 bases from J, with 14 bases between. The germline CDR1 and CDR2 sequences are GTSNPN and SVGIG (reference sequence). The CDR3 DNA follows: TGTGCCTGGGATCGGGACACACACTCCTACGAGCAGTACTTC. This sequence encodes CAWDRDTHSYEQYF.

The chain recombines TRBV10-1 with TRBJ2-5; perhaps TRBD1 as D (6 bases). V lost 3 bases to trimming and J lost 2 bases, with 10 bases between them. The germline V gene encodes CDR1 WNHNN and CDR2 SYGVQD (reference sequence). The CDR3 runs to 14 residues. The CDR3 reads CASSDNGQQETQYF. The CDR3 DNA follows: TGCGCCAGCAGTGACAACGGACAGCAAGAGACCCAGTACTTC.

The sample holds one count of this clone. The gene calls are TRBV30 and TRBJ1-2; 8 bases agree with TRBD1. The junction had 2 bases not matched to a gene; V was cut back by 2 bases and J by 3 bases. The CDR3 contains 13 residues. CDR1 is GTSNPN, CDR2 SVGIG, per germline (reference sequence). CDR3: CAWSPGGDYGYTF. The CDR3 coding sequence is TGTGCCTGGAGTCCAGGGGGCGACTATGGCTACACCTTC.

Written as DNA, the CDR3 is TGTGCCAGCAGCGTAGACCACGGAGGCTACGAGCAGTACTTC. Protein product: CASSVDHGGYEQYF. The chain couples TRBV9 to TRBJ2-7, with D tentatively TRBD2 (5 bases). The V end was cut by 0 bases, the J end by 3 bases, with 10 bases between. The germline V gene encodes CDR1 SGDLS and CDR2 YYNGEE. This CDR3 contains 14 residues.

This CDR3 reads CASSTVLGAVQPQHF. As DNA, the CDR3 is TGTGCCAGCAGTACAGTTTTGGGGGCTGTTCAGCCCCAGCATTTT. J is TRBJ1-5 and V is TRBV2, with D tentatively TRBD1 (6 bases). The germline V gene encodes CDR1 SNHLY and CDR2 FYNNEI. CDR3 length equals 15 residues. V dropped 5 bases and J dropped 6 bases, with 17 bases sitting between them.

CDR3 sequence reads: CASSPSLYRGFSYEQYF. The CDR3, as DNA: TGTGCCAGCAGCCCCAGCCTATACAGGGGCTTCTCCTACGAGCAGTACTTC. V gene TRBV7-6 combines with J gene TRBJ2-7; 7 bases fit TRBD1. The length of the CDR3 is 17 residues. J was trimmed by 0 bases and V by 5 bases; bases with no gene match: 13. CDR1 and CDR2 (germline): SGHVS, FNYEAQ. The complete variable domain, with remaining parts taken from reference TRBV7-6 and TRBJ2-7, reads GAGVSQSPRYKVTKRGQDVALRCDPISGHVSLYWYRQALGQGPEFLTYFNYEAQQDKSGLPNDRFSAERPEGSISTLTIQRTEQRDSAMYRCASSPSLYRGFSYEQYFGPGTRLTVT.

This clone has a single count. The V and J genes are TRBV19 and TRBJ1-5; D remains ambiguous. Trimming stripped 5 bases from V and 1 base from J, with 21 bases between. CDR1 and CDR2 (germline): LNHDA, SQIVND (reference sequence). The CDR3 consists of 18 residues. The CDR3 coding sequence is TGTGCCAGTAGTTCCCGAAGGGCGCCGCGTCGGAGCAATCAGCCCCAGCATTTT. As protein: CASSSRRAPRRSNQPQHF.

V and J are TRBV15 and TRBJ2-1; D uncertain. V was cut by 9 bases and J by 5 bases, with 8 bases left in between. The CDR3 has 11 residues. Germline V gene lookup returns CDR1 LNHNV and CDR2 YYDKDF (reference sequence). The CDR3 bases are TGTGCCACGAACCGGAACAATGAGCAGTTCTTC. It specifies CATNRNNEQFF. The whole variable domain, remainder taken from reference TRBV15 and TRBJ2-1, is DAMVIQNPRYQVTQFGKPVTLSCSQTLNHNVMYWYQQKSSQAPKLLFHYYDKDFNNEADTPDNFQSRRPNTSFCFLDIRSPGLGDTAMYLCATNRNNEQFFGPGTRLTVL.

The CDR3 loop is CASSSMVTQNTEAFF. CDR3 nucleotide sequence: TGTGCCAGCAGCTCCATGGTTACCCAGAACACTGAAGCTTTCTTT. The chain carries TRBV5-4 and TRBJ1-1, with D uncertain. Per the germline V gene, CDR1 is SGHNT and CDR2 is YYREEE (reference sequence). This CDR3 comprises 15 residues. The V and J ends lost 3 bases and 1 base respectively, with 13 bases between them.

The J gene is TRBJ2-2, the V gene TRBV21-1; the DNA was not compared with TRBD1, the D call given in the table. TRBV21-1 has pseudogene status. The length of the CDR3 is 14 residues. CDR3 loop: CASNDRGRTGELFF. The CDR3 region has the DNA TGTGCCAGCAACGACAGGGGGCGGACCGGGGAGCTGTTTTTT.

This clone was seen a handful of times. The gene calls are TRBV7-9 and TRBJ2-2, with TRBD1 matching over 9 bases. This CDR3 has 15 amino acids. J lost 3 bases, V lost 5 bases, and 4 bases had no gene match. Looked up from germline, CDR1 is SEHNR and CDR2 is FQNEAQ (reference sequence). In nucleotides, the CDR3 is TGTGCCAGCAGCCCCAACAGGGGGCACACCGGGGAGCTGTTTTTT. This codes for CASSPNRGHTGELFF. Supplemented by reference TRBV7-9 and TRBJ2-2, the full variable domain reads DTGVSQNPRHKITKRGQNVTFRCDPISEHNRLYWYRQTLGQGPEFLTYFQNEAQLEKSRLLSDRFSAERPKGSFSTLEIQRTEQGDSAMYLCASSPNRGHTGELFFGEGSRLTVL.

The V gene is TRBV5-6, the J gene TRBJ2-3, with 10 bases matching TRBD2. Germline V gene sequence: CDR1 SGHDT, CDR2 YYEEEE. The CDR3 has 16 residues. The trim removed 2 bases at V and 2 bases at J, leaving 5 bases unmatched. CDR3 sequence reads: CASSLAGGPFTDTQYF. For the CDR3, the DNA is TGTGCCAGCAGCTTAGCGGGAGGGCCGTTCACAGATACGCAGTATTTT.

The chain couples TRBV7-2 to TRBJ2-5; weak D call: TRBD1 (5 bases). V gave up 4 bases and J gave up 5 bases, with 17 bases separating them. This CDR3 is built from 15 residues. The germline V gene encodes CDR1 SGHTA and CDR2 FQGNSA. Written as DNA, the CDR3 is TGTGCCAGCAGCTCGATAGGTGGGGCGACGGAGACCCAGTACTTC. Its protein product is CASSSIGGATETQYF.

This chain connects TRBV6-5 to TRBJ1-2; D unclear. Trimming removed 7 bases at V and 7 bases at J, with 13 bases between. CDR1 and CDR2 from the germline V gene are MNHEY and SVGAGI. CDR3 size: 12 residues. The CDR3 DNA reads TGTGCCAGCACCCAAGGAGTAAGTGGCTACACCTTC. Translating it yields CASTQGVSGYTF.

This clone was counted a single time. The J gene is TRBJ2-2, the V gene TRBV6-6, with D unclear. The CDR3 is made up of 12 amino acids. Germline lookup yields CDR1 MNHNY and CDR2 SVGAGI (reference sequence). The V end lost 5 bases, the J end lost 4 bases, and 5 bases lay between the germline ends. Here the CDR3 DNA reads TGTGCCAGCAGTCAGATCACCGGGGAGCTGTTTTTT. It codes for CASSQITGELFF.

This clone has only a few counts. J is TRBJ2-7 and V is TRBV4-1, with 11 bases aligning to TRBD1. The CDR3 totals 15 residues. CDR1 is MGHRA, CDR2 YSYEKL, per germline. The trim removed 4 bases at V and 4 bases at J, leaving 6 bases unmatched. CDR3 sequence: CASSRRTGGKYEQYF. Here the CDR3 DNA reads TGCGCCAGCAGCCGACGGACAGGGGGCAAATACGAGCAGTACTTC.

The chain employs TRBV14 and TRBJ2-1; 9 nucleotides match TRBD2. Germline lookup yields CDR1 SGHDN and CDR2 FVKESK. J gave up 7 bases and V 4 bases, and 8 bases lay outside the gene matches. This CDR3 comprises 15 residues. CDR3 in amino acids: CASSRVAGAYNEQFF. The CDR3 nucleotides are TGTGCCAGCAGCCGAGTAGCGGGAGCGTATAATGAGCAGTTCTTC.

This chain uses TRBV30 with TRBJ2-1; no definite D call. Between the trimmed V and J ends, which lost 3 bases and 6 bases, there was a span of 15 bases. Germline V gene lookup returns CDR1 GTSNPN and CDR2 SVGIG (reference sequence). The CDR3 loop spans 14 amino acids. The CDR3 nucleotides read TGTGCCTGGAGAATAGAATTATTTGGCAATGAGCAGTTCTTC. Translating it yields CAWRIELFGNEQFF.

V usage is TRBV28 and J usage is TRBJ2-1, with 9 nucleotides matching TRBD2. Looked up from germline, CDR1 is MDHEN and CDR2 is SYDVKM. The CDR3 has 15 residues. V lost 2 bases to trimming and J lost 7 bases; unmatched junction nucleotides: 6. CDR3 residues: CASSLRASGENEQFF. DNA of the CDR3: TGTGCCAGCAGTTTAAGGGCTAGCGGGGAAAATGAGCAGTTCTTC.